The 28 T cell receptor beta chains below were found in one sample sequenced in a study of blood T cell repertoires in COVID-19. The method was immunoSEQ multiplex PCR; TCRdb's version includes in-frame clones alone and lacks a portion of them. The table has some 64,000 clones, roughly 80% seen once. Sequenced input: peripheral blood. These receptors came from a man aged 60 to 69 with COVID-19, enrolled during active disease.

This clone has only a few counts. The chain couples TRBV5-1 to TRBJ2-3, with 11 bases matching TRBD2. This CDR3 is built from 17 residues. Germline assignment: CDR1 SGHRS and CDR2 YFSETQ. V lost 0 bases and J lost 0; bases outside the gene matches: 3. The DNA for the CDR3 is TGCGCCAGCAGCTTGGCCTGGACTAGCGGGAGCACAGATACGCAGTATTTT. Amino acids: CASSLAWTSGSTDTQYF.

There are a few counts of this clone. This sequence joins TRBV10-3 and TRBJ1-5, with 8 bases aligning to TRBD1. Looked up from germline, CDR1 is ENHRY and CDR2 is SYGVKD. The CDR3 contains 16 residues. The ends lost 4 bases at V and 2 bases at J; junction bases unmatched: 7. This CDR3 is CAISGLPGQGNQPQHF. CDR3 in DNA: TGTGCCATCAGTGGGCTTCCGGGACAGGGCAATCAGCCCCAGCATTTT.

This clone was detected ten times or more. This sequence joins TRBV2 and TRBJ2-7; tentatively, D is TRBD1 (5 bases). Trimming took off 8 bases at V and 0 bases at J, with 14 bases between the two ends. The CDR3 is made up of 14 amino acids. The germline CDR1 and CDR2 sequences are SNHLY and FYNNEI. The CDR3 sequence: CASHPQGNSYEQYF. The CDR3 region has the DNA TGTGCCAGCCATCCTCAGGGTAACTCCTACGAGCAGTACTTC. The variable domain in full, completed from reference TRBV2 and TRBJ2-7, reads EPEVTQTPSHQVTQMGQEVILRCVPISNHLYFYWYRQILGQKVEFLVSFYNNEISEKSEIFDDQFSVERPDGSNFTLKIRSTKLEDSAMYFCASHPQGNSYEQYFGPGTRLTVT.

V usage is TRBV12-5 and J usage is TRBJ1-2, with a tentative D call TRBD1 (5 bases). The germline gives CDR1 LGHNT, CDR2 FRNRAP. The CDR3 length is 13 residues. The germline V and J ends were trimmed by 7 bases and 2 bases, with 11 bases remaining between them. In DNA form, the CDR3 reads TGTGCTAGTGCCGCGGACACCAACTATGGCTACACCTTC. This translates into CASAADTNYGYTF.

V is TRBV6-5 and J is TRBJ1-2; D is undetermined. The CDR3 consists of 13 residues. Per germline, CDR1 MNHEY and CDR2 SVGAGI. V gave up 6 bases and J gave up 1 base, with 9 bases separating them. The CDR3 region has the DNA TGTGCCAGCAGGTCATACATTAACTATGGCTACACCTTC. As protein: CASRSYINYGYTF.

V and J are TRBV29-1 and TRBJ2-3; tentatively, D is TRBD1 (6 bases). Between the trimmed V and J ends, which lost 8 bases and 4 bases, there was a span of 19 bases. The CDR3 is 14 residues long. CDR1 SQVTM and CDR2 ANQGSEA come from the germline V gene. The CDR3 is CSTASPGAADTQYF. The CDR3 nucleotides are TGCAGCACCGCGTCCCCAGGGGCAGCAGATACGCAGTATTTT.

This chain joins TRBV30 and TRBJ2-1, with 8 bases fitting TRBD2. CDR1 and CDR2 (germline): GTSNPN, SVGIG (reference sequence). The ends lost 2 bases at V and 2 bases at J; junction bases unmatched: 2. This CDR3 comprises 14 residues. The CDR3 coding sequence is TGTGCCTGGAGTAAAGCGGGGGCCTACAATGAGCAGTTCTTC. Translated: CAWSKAGAYNEQFF.

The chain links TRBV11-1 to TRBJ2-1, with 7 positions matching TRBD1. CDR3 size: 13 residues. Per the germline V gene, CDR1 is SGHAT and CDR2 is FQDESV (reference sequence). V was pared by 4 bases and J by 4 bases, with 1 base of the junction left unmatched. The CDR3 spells CASSSGQYNEQFF. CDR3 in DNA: TGTGCCAGCAGCTCGGGACAGTACAATGAGCAGTTCTTC.

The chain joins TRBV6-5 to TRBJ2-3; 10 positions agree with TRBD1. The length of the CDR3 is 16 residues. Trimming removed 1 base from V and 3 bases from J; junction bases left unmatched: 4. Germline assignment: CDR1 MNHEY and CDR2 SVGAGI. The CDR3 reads CASSYLDRGQTDTQYF. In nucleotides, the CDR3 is TGTGCCAGCAGTTACTTAGACAGGGGGCAAACAGATACGCAGTATTTT.

The DNA of the CDR3 is TGTGCCAGCAGAACTAGCGGGGGGGACCATGAGCAGTTCTTC. This codes for CASRTSGGDHEQFF. The chain is built from TRBV6-5 and TRBJ2-1, with 13 nucleotides matching TRBD2. The V gene end was trimmed by 6 bases and the J gene end by 8 bases; junction bases not matched to a gene: 4. The CDR3 spans 14 residues. Germline assignment: CDR1 MNHEY and CDR2 SVGAGI.

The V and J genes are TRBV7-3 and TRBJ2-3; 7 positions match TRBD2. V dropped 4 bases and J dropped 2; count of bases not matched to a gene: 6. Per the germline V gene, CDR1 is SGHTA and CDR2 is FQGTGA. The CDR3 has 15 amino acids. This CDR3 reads CASSSPGGSTDTQYF. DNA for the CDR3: TGTGCCAGCAGCTCCCCGGGAGGATCCACAGATACGCAGTATTTT. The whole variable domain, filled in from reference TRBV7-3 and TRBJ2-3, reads GAGVSQTPSNKVTEKGKYVELRCDPISGHTALYWYRQSLGQGPEFLIYFQGTGAADDSGLPNDRFFAVRPEGSVSTLKIQRTERGDSAVYLCASSSPGGSTDTQYFGPGTRLTVL.

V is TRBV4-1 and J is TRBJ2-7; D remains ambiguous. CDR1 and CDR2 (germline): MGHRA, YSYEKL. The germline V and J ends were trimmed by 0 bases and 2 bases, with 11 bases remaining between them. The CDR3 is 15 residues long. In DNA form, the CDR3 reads TGCGCCAGCAGCCAAGATCAGAAGCGAACCTACGAGCAGTACTTC. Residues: CASSQDQKRTYEQYF.

CDR3 nucleotides: TGTGCCTCCGGAGGAAGCTGGAATCAGCCCCAGCATTTT. Translated: CASGGSWNQPQHF. The rearrangement links TRBV24-1 to TRBJ1-5; D remains unclear. The V gene's germline CDR1 is KGHDR and CDR2 SFDVKD. This CDR3 contains 13 residues. V lost 12 bases and J 4 bases, leaving 15 bases between the germline ends.

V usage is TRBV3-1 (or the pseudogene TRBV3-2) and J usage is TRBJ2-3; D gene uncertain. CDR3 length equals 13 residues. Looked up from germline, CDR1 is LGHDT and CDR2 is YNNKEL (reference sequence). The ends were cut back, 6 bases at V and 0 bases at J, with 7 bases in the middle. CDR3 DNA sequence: TGTGCCAGCAGAGCTACTAGCACAGATACGCAGTATTTT. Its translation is CASRATSTDTQYF.

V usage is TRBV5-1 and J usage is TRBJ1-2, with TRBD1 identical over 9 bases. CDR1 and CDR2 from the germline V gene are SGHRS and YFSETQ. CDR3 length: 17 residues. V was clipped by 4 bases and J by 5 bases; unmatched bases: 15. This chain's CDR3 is CASSGTGFASGDYGYTF. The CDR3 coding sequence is TGCGCCAGCAGCGGGACAGGGTTTGCATCCGGAGATTATGGCTACACCTTC.

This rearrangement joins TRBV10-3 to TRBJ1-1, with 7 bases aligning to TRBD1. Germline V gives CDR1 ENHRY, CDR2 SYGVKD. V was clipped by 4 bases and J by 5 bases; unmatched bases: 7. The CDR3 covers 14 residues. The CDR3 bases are TGTGCCATCAGTGGGACAGGCAAACGTACTGAAGCTTTCTTT. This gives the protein CAISGTGKRTEAFF.

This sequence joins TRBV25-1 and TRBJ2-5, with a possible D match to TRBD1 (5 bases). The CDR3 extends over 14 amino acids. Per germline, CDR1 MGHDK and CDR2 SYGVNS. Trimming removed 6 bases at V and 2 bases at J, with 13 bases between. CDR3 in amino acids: CASSHPTGQETQYF. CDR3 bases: TGTGCCAGCAGCCACCCCACAGGTCAAGAGACCCAGTACTTC.

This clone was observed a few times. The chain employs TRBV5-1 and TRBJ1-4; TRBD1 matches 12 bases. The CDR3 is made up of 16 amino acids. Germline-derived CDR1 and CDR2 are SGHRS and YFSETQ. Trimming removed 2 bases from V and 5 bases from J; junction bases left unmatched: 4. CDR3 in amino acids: CASSLLGQGANEKLFF. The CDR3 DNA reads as TGCGCCAGCAGCTTACTGGGACAGGGGGCAAATGAAAAACTGTTTTTT.

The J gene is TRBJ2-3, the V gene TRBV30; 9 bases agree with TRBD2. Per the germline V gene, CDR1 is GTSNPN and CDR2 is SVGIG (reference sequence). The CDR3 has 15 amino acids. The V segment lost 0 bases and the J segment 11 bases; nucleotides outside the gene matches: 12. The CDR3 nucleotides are TGTGCCTGGAGTGTACTTGCGGGGGGGCCTGGGGGGCAGTATTTT. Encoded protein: CAWSVLAGGPGGQYF.

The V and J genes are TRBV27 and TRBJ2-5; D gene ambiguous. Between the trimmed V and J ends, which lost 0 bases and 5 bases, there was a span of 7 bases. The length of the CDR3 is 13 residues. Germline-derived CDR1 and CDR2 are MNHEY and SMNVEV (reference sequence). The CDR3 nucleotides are TGTGCCAGCAGTTTATCGGCCGGGGAGACCCAGTACTTC. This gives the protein CASSLSAGETQYF.

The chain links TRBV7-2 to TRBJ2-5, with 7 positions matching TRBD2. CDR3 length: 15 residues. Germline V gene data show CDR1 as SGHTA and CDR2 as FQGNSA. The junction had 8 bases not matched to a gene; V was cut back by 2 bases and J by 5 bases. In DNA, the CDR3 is TGTGCCAGCAGCTTATTGGGCGGGAGTTGGGAGACCCAGTACTTC. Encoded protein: CASSLLGGSWETQYF. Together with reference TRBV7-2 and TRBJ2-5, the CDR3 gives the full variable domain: GAGVSQSPSNKVTEKGKDVELRCDPISGHTALYWYRQSLGQGLEFLIYFQGNSAPDKSGLPSDRFSAERTGGSVSTLTIQRTQQEDSAVYLCASSLLGGSWETQYFGPGTRLLVL.

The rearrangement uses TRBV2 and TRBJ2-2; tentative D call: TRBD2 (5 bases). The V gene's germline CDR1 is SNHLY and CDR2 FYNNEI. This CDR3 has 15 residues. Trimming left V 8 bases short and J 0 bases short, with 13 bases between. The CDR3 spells CASSTRATNTGELFF. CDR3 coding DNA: TGTGCCAGCTCAACTAGGGCAACGAACACCGGGGAGCTGTTTTTT.

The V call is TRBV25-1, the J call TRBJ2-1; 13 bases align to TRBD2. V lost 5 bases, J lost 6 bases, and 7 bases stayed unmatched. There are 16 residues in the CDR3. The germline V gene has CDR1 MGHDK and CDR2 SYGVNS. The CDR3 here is CASSYPGLAGFNEQFF. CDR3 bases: TGTGCCAGCAGTTATCCGGGACTAGCGGGATTCAATGAGCAGTTCTTC.

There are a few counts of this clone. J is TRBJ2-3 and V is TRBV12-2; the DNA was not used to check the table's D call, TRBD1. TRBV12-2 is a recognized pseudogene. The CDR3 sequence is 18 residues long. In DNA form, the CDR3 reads TGTGCAAGTCGCTTAGTTAATATGCGACAGGGGGTTACAGATACGCAGTATTTT. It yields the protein CASRLVNMRQGVTDTQYF.

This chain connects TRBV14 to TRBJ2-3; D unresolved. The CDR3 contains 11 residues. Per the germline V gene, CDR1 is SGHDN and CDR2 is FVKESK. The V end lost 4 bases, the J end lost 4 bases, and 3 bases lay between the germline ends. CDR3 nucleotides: TGTGCCAGCAGCCTAGCAGATACGCAGTATTTT. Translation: CASSLADTQYF.

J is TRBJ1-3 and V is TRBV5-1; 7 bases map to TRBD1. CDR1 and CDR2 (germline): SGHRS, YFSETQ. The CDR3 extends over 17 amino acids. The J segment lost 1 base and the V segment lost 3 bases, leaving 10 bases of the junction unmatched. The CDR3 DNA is TGCGCCAGCAGCTATTACGGGACAGACACGTCTGGAAACACCATATATTTT. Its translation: CASSYYGTDTSGNTIYF.

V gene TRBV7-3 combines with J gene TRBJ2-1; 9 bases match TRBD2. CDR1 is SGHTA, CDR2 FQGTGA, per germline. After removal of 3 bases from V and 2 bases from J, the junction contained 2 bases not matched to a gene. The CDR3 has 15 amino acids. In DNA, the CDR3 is TGTGCCAGCAGCTTCGGCGGGAGGGCCTACAATGAGCAGTTCTTC. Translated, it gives CASSFGGRAYNEQFF. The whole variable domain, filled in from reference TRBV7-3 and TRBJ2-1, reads GAGVSQTPSNKVTEKGKYVELRCDPISGHTALYWYRQSLGQGPEFLIYFQGTGAADDSGLPNDRFFAVRPEGSVSTLKIQRTERGDSAVYLCASSFGGRAYNEQFFGPGTRLTVL.

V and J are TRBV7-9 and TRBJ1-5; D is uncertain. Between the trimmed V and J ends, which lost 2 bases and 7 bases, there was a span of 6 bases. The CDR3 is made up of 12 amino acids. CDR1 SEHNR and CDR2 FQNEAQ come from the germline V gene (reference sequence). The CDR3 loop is CASSLPEQPQHF. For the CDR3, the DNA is TGTGCCAGCAGCTTACCTGAGCAGCCCCAGCATTTT.